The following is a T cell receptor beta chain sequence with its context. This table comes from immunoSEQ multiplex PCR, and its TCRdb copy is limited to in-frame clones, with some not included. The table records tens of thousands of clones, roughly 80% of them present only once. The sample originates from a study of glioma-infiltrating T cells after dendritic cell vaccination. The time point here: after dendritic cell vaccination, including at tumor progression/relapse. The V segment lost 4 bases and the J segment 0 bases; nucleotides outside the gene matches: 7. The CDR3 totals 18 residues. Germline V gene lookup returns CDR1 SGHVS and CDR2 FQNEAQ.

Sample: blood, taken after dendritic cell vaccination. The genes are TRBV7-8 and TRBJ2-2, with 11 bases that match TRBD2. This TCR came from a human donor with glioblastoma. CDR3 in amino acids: CASSSMPSGGTNTGELFF. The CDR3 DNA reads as TGTGCCAGCAGCTCAATGCCTAGCGGGGGGACGAACACCGGGGAGCTGTTTTTT.